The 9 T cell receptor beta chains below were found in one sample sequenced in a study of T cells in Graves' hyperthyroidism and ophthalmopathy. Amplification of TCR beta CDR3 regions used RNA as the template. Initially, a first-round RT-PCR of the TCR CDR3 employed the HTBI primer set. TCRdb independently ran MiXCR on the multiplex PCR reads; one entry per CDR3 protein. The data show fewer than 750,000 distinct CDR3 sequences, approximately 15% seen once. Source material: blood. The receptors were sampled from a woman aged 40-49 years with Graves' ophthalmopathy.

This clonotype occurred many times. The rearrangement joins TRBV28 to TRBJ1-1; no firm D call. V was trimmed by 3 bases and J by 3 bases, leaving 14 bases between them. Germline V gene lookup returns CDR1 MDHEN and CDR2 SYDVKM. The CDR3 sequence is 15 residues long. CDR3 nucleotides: TGTGCCAGCAGTTTGGTGAAGGTGGTGGACACTGAAGCTTTCTTT. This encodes CASSLVKVVDTEAFF.

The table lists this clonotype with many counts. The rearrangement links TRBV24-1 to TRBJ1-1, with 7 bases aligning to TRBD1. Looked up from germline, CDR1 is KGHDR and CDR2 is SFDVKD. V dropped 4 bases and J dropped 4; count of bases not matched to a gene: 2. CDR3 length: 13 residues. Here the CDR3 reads CATSDRDSTEAFF. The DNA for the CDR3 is TGTGCCACCAGTGACAGGGACAGCACTGAAGCTTTCTTT.

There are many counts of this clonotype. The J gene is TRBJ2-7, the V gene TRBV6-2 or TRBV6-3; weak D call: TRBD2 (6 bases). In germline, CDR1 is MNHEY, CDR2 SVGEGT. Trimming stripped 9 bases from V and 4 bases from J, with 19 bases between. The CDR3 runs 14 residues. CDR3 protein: CARGRIWQGYEQYF. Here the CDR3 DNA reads TGTGCCAGGGGGAGGATATGGCAGGGTTACGAGCAGTACTTC.

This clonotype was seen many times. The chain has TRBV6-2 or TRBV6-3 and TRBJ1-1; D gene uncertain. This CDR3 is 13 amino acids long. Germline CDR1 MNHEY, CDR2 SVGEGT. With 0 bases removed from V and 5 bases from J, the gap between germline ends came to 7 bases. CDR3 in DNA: TGTGCCAGCAGTTACTCGTGGGTTACTGAAGCTTTCTTT. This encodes CASSYSWVTEAFF.

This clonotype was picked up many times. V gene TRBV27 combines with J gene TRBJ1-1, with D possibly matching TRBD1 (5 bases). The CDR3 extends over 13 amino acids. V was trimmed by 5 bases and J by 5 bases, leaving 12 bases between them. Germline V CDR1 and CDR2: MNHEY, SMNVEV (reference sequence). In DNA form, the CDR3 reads TGTGCCAGCAGTCCGCGAGGGGAGACTGAAGCTTTCTTT. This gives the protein CASSPRGETEAFF.

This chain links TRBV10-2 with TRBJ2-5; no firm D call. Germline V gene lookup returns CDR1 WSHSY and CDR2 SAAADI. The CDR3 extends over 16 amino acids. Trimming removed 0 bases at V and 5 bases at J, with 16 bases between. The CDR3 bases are TGCGCCAGCAGTGAGTCGTTAGGGCCCGGCCGGGAGACCCAGTACTTC. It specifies CASSESLGPGRETQYF.

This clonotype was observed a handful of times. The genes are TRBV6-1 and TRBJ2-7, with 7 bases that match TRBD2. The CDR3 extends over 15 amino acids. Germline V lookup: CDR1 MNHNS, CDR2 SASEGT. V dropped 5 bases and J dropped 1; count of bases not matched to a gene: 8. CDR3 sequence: CASSLGLVGSYEQYF. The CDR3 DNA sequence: TGTGCCAGCAGTCTTGGACTAGTAGGGTCCTACGAGCAGTACTTC.

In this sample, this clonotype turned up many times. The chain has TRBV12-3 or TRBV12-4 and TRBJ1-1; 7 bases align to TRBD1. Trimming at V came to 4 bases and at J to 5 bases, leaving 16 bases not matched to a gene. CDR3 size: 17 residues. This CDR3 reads CASSSLRDSGSGTEAFF. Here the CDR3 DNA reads TGTGCCAGCAGTTCACTCCGGGACAGTGGGTCTGGGACTGAAGCTTTCTTT.

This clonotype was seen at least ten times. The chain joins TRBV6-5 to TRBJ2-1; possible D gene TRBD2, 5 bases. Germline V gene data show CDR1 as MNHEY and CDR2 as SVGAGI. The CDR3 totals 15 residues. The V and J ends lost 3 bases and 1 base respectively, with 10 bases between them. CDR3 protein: CASSYTSGSYNEQFF. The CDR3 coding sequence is TGTGCCAGCAGTTATACAAGCGGATCCTACAATGAGCAGTTCTTC.